The 30 T cell receptor beta chains reported below all come from one sample, sequenced in a study of beta chain features in type 1 diabetes. Whole-study findings and limits: Type 1 diabetes patients had TCRB CDR3s that were shorter (moderately but significantly so) in all four CD4+ subsets.

Antigen specificity for these receptors is unknown. Expressed TCRB transcripts were sequenced after all isolated RNA was converted to cDNA. TCRdb's copy holds only in-frame clones and misses some; the assay was immunoSEQ multiplex PCR. The sample lists more than 250,000 clones, approximately 25% occurring once. Sequencing input: naive CD4+ T cells from blood. These receptors originate from a woman in her twenties or thirties with type 1 diabetes.

There are a few counts of this clone. This rearrangement joins TRBV7-3 to TRBJ1-1; a possible D gene is TRBD1 (5 bases). The CDR3 runs to 14 residues. V lost 5 bases, J lost 3 bases, and 13 bases lay in between. Germline V lookup: CDR1 SGHTA, CDR2 FQGTGA. In DNA form, the CDR3 reads TGTGCCAGCAGCCCCGGACAAGACGACACTGAAGCTTTCTTT. Translating it yields CASSPGQDDTEAFF.

This chain uses TRBV18 with TRBJ2-1; D might be TRBD2 (6 bases). Germline CDR1 KGHSH, CDR2 LQKENI. This CDR3 contains 15 residues. V was cut by 1 base and J by 3 bases, with 10 bases left in between. CDR3 in amino acids: CASSPLGGIYNEQFF. The CDR3, as DNA: TGTGCCAGCTCACCACTCGGAGGGATCTACAATGAGCAGTTCTTC.

The rearrangement uses TRBV6-1 and TRBJ2-5; TRBD2 matches 9 bases. The CDR3 length is 14 residues. V lost 6 bases and J lost 1; bases outside the gene matches: 3. Germline CDR1 MNHNS, CDR2 SASEGT. The CDR3 DNA is TGTGCCAGCAGGAGACTAGCGGCCCAAGAGACCCAGTACTTC. Translated: CASRRLAAQETQYF.

This clone was observed a few times. V and J are TRBV30 and TRBJ1-2; weak D call: TRBD1 (5 bases). The CDR3 is 12 residues long. Germline CDR1 and CDR2: GTSNPN and SVGIG (reference sequence). Trimming pared 3 bases from V and 5 bases from J, leaving 10 bases between. The CDR3 coding sequence is TGTGCCTGGAGCCAGACAGATTATGGCTACACCTTC. As protein: CAWSQTDYGYTF. The complete variable domain, with remaining parts taken from reference TRBV30 and TRBJ1-2, reads SQTIHQWPATLVQPVGSPLSLECTVEGTSNPNLYWYRQAAGRGLQLLFYSVGIGQISSEVPQNLSASRPQDRQFILSSKKLLLSDSGFYLCAWSQTDYGYTFGSGTRLTVV.

V and J are TRBV9 and TRBJ2-1; D remains unclear. V lost 0 bases and J 0 bases, leaving 10 bases between the germline ends. CDR3 length equals 16 residues. Germline lookup yields CDR1 SGDLS and CDR2 YYNGEE. Written as DNA, the CDR3 is TGTGCCAGCAGCGTAGCTCCAGACTTCTCCTACAATGAGCAGTTCTTC. Protein product: CASSVAPDFSYNEQFF.

The J gene is TRBJ2-1, the V gene TRBV13; the match to TRBD2 covers 14 bases. This CDR3 spans 19 amino acids. V lost 3 bases to trimming and J lost 2 bases; unmatched junction nucleotides: 9. The germline gives CDR1 PRHDT, CDR2 FYEKMQ (reference sequence). In DNA form, the CDR3 reads TGTGCCAGCAGCTTCGTGGGACTAGCGGGAGTAATGACCTACAATGAGCAGTTCTTC. Translated: CASSFVGLAGVMTYNEQFF.

The CDR3: CAASAGGGYEQYF. The CDR3, as DNA: TGTGCCGCCTCGGCAGGGGGAGGCTACGAGCAGTACTTC. The chain is built from TRBV7-8 and TRBJ2-7; the D gene is possibly TRBD1 (7 bases). Germline V gene sequence: CDR1 SGHVS, CDR2 FQNEAQ. This CDR3 has 13 residues. Trimming stripped 11 bases from V and 3 bases from J, with 17 bases between.

In this sample, this clone turned up a few times. This chain links TRBV5-1 with TRBJ2-5; 10 positions match TRBD2. V was pared by 4 bases and J by 4 bases, with 10 bases of the junction left unmatched. Germline CDR1 and CDR2: SGHRS and YFSETQ. The CDR3 extends over 16 amino acids. The CDR3 is CASSPGLAGVGETQYF. The CDR3 nucleotides are TGCGCCAGCAGCCCGGGCCTAGCGGGAGTAGGAGAGACCCAGTACTTC.

V gene TRBV28 combines with J gene TRBJ2-3; perhaps TRBD2 as D (6 bases). This CDR3 has 14 amino acids. The V gene lost 7 bases and the J gene lost 3 bases, with 14 bases spanning the gap. Germline assignment: CDR1 MDHEN and CDR2 SYDVKM. The CDR3 loop is CASKGWGGTDTQYF. CDR3 coding DNA: TGTGCCAGCAAGGGTTGGGGAGGAACAGATACGCAGTATTTT.

This clone was seen only once. This sequence joins TRBV5-1 and TRBJ1-1; 7 bases line up with TRBD1. CDR3 size: 14 residues. Germline CDR1 is SGHRS and CDR2 is YFSETQ. The V gene end was trimmed by 3 bases and the J gene end by 1 base; junction bases not matched to a gene: 3. CDR3 in DNA: TGCGCCAGCAGCTCGGACAGGCCGAACACTGAAGCTTTCTTT. The encoded protein is CASSSDRPNTEAFF.

This clone was picked up a small number of times. The conserved phenylalanine or tryptophan is not found at the CDR3 terminus, so this likely reflects a read error. The CDR3, as DNA: TGCAGCGTTGTACAGGGAAACTATGGCTACACCCTC. This gives the protein CSVVQGNYGYTL. The gene calls are TRBV29-1 and TRBJ1-2, with a weak D call TRBD1 (6 bases). This CDR3 comprises 12 residues. Trimming pared 4 bases from V and 2 bases from J, leaving 8 bases between. Germline V gene sequence: CDR1 SQVTM, CDR2 ANQGSEA.

The chain is built from TRBV15 and TRBJ2-1; D possibly corresponds to TRBD2 (6 bases). Trimming left V 3 bases short and J 1 base short, with 13 bases between. CDR1 and CDR2 (germline): LNHNV, YYDKDF (reference sequence). The CDR3 has 16 amino acids. CDR3 amino acids: CATSRNPSESYNEQFF. The CDR3 DNA sequence: TGTGCCACCAGCAGGAATCCTAGCGAATCCTACAATGAGCAGTTCTTC.

In its sample, this clone was seen a few times. This sequence joins TRBV5-4 and TRBJ2-1; 8 bases agree with TRBD2. In germline, CDR1 is SGHNT, CDR2 YYREEE (reference sequence). The CDR3 runs 13 residues. The V and J ends lost 0 bases and 10 bases, in that order; junction bases with no gene match: 3. This chain's CDR3 is CASSLGLAGEQFF. The CDR3 DNA reads as TGTGCCAGCAGCTTGGGGTTAGCGGGAGAGCAGTTCTTC.

This clone was recorded a few times. This sequence joins TRBV30 and TRBJ1-1; D gene unclear. The CDR3 contains 14 residues. Germline lookup yields CDR1 GTSNPN and CDR2 SVGIG (reference sequence). V was shortened by 0 bases and J by 4 bases, with 12 bases between the two germline ends. CDR3 protein: CAWSVLVEGTEAFF. Here the CDR3 DNA reads TGTGCCTGGAGTGTACTTGTGGAGGGCACTGAAGCTTTCTTT.

This clone was seen a few times. Here the CDR3 reads CATSRARDSKYF. CDR3 DNA sequence: TGTGCCACCAGCAGAGCCCGGGACAGCAAATACTTC. V usage is TRBV15 and J usage is TRBJ2-4; 7 bases line up with TRBD1. Trimming removed 1 base from V and 16 bases from J; junction bases left unmatched: 7. The CDR3 has 12 amino acids. CDR1 and CDR2 (germline): LNHNV, YYDKDF (reference sequence).

This clone was seen a handful of times. This chain links TRBV11-2 with TRBJ2-5; no definite D call. Trimming stripped 6 bases from V and 1 base from J, with 15 bases between. Looked up from germline, CDR1 is SGHAT and CDR2 is FQNNGV. The length of the CDR3 is 15 residues. DNA of the CDR3: TGTGCCAGCAGACCTATCAGGCGCGCCCAAGAGACCCAGTACTTC. Encoded protein: CASRPIRRAQETQYF.

The genes are TRBV30 and TRBJ2-1, with D possibly matching TRBD1 (6 bases). The CDR3 loop spans 13 amino acids. Trimming shortened V by 4 bases and J by 14 bases, and 21 bases separated the two germline ends. Germline lookup yields CDR1 GTSNPN and CDR2 SVGIG (reference sequence). The CDR3 coding sequence is TGTGCCTGGACCACTACCCTTGGACAGTCTAAGTTCTTC. Translation gives CAWTTTLGQSKFF.

This chain connects TRBV25-1 to TRBJ2-1; 7 bases agree with TRBD1. Germline lookup yields CDR1 MGHDK and CDR2 SYGVNS. The J segment lost 6 bases and the V segment lost 3 bases, leaving 8 bases of the junction unmatched. There are 15 residues in the CDR3. CDR3 residues: CASSDWRQGINEQFF. CDR3 sequence (DNA): TGTGCCAGCAGTGATTGGAGACAGGGAATCAATGAGCAGTTCTTC.

This clone was found a few times. The chain is built from TRBV5-4 and TRBJ2-6, with D perhaps TRBD1 (6 bases). Trimming stripped 7 bases from V and 4 bases from J, with 9 bases between. The germline gives CDR1 SGHNT, CDR2 YYREEE (reference sequence). The CDR3 has 13 amino acids. The CDR3 region is CASSGAGANVLTF. The CDR3 DNA reads as TGTGCCAGCTCAGGGGCCGGGGCCAACGTCCTGACTTTC.

The sample holds a few counts of this clone. The genes are TRBV30 and TRBJ2-1; the match to TRBD2 covers 8 bases. The germline V gene encodes CDR1 GTSNPN and CDR2 SVGIG (reference sequence). The CDR3 spans 14 residues. J was trimmed by 0 bases and V by 2 bases; bases with no gene match: 0. This CDR3 reads CAWSSGSSYNEQFF. The DNA for the CDR3 is TGTGCCTGGAGTAGCGGGAGCTCCTACAATGAGCAGTTCTTC.

The V call is TRBV30, the J call TRBJ1-2, with TRBD1 matching 9 bases. The length of the CDR3 is 12 residues. Losses at the gene ends were 2 bases for V and 7 bases for J; bases not matched to a gene: 2. Germline loops: CDR1 GTSNPN, CDR2 SVGIG (reference sequence). CDR3 amino acids: CAWSPGQGGYTF. DNA for the CDR3: TGTGCCTGGAGTCCGGGACAGGGTGGCTACACCTTC.

The chain uses TRBV18 and TRBJ1-1, with a tentative D call TRBD1 (5 bases). V was trimmed by 3 bases and J by 7 bases, leaving 15 bases between them. Per the germline V gene, CDR1 is KGHSH and CDR2 is LQKENI. The CDR3 has 14 amino acids. CDR3 loop: CASSPDSQDSEAFF. The CDR3 DNA is TGTGCCAGCTCACCCGATAGCCAAGACAGTGAAGCTTTCTTT.

This clone was detected only a few times. This chain connects TRBV5-1 to TRBJ2-2; D call uncertain. With 0 bases removed from V and 0 bases from J, the gap between germline ends came to 6 bases. Looked up from germline, CDR1 is SGHRS and CDR2 is YFSETQ. The CDR3 consists of 15 residues. The CDR3 spells CASSLDSANTGELFF. CDR3 DNA sequence: TGCGCCAGCAGCTTGGATTCCGCGAACACCGGGGAGCTGTTTTTT.

Only a few counts were recorded for this clone. Different DNA sequences within this sample yield the same CDR3. The gene calls are TRBV4-1 and TRBJ2-7, with 11 bases aligning to TRBD1. V shed 3 bases, J shed 6 bases, and the junction held 4 bases outside the gene matches. This CDR3 has 14 amino acids. Per germline, CDR1 MGHRA and CDR2 YSYEKL. CDR3 nucleotides: TGCGCCAGCAGCCACCCGGGACAGGGGGGCGAGCAGTACTTC. It specifies CASSHPGQGGEQYF.

This clone has just a few counts. The chain carries TRBV7-2 and TRBJ2-3; unclear D gene. Per the germline V gene, CDR1 is SGHTA and CDR2 is FQGNSA. V was cut by 5 bases and J by 0 bases, with 12 bases left in between. CDR3 length: 15 residues. CDR3 nucleotides: TGTGCCAGCAGCCCCAAAGCCGTTAGCACAGATACGCAGTATTTT. Amino acid sequence: CASSPKAVSTDTQYF.

This sequence joins TRBV18 and TRBJ2-6; the match to TRBD1 covers 8 bases. Germline assignment: CDR1 KGHSH and CDR2 LQKENI. This CDR3 region has 17 residues. V was pared by 5 bases and J by 1 base, with 7 bases of the junction left unmatched. The CDR3 loop is CASSAGTGASGANVLTF. The CDR3 coding sequence is TGTGCCAGCTCAGCGGGGACAGGCGCATCTGGGGCCAACGTCCTGACTTTC.

The V gene is TRBV5-4, the J gene TRBJ1-2; no clear D. Between the trimmed V and J ends, which lost 0 bases and 8 bases, there was a span of 11 bases. The germline V gene encodes CDR1 SGHNT and CDR2 YYREEE (reference sequence). This CDR3 is 13 amino acids long. The CDR3 coding sequence is TGTGCCAGCAGCTTGGATACGGGATTCGGCTACACCTTC. Amino acid sequence: CASSLDTGFGYTF. The full variable domain, rest sourced from reference TRBV5-4 and TRBJ1-2, is ETGVTQSPTHLIKTRGQQVTLRCSSQSGHNTVSWYQQALGQGPQFIFQYYREEENGRGNFPPRFSGLQFPNYSSELNVNALELDDSALYLCASSLDTGFGYTFGSGTRLTVV.

The gene calls are TRBV9 and TRBJ1-1; tentatively, D is TRBD1 (5 bases). Germline CDR1 and CDR2: SGDLS and YYNGEE. Trimming removed 0 bases at V and 6 bases at J, with 12 bases between. CDR3 length: 14 amino acids. CDR3 amino acids: CASSVAQGRAEAFF. DNA of the CDR3: TGTGCCAGCAGCGTAGCTCAGGGTCGGGCTGAAGCTTTCTTT.

This clone was detected a few times. The chain links TRBV18 to TRBJ1-5; D gene uncertain. The CDR3 loop spans 14 amino acids. V lost 1 base and J 4 bases, leaving 8 bases between the germline ends. CDR1 and CDR2 from the germline V gene are KGHSH and LQKENI. Here the CDR3 reads CASSPQERNQPQHF. CDR3 bases: TGTGCCAGCTCACCACAGGAGAGGAATCAGCCCCAGCATTTT.

V and J are TRBV4-1 and TRBJ2-3; 9 nucleotides match TRBD1. The CDR3 is 17 amino acids. Trimming took 6 bases from V and 5 from J; bases not matched to a gene: 15. CDR1 MGHRA and CDR2 YSYEKL come from the germline V gene. In DNA form, the CDR3 reads TGCGCCAGCAGACCGGGACAGGGAGGAAGAGTGGGAGATACGCAGTATTTT. This translates into CASRPGQGGRVGDTQYF.